This TCR beta chain was retrieved from a study of T cell responses to AZD1222 COVID-19 vaccine. The CDR3 extends over 15 amino acids. Trimming at V came to 5 bases and at J to 1 base, leaving 3 bases not matched to a gene. Germline V lookup: CDR1 LGHNA, CDR2 YNFKEQ. The protocol was immunoSEQ multiplex PCR, while the TCRdb copy is restricted to in-frame clones and leaves out a portion. The sample consists of about 150,000 clones, 90% of them appearing once. This material consisted of peripheral blood, taken on day 0 of AZD1222 vaccination. The receptor was isolated from an adult in good health. The V and J genes are TRBV4-2 and TRBJ2-3, with 10 positions matching TRBD2. The CDR3 sequence is CASSDGTSGTDTQYF. In nucleotides, the CDR3 is TGTGCCAGCAGCGACGGGACTAGCGGCACAGATACGCAGTATTTT.